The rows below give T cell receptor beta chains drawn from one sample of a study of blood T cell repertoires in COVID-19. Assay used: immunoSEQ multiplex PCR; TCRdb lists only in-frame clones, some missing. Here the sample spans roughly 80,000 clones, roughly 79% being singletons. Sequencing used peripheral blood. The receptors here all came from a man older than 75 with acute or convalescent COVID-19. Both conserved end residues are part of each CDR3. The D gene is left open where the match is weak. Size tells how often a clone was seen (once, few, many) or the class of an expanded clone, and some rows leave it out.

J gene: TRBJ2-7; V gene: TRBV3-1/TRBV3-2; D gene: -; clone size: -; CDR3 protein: CASSQGTVLRNEQYF; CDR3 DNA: TGTGCCAGCAGCCAAGGGACAGTGCTTCGGAACGAGCAGTACTTC
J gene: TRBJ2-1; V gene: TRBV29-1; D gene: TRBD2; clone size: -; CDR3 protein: CSVKGLAGGLSYNEQFF; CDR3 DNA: TGCAGCGTCAAGGGACTAGCGGGAGGTCTCTCCTACAATGAGCAGTTCTTC
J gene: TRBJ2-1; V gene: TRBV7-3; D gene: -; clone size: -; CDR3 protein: CASSLNKGGRINEQFF; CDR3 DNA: TGTGCCAGCAGCTTAAACAAGGGAGGTCGGATCAATGAGCAGTTCTTC
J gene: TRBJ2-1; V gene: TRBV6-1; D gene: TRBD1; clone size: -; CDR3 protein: CASSERDSSYNEQFF; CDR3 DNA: TGTGCCAGCAGTGAACGGGACAGCTCATACAATGAGCAGTTCTTC
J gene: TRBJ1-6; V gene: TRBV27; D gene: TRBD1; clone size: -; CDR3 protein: CASSFSQGAPASSPLHF; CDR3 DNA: TGTGCCAGCAGTTTTAGTCAGGGGGCGCCGGCCAGTTCACCCCTCCACTTT
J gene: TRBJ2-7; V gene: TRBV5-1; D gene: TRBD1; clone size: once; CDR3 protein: CASSLLQGAHEQYF; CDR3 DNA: TGCGCCAGCAGCTTGTTGCAGGGGGCCCACGAGCAGTACTTC
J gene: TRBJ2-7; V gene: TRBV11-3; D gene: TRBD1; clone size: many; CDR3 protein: CASSFLQGSEQYF; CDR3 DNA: TGTGCCAGCAGCTTTTTACAGGGGAGCGAGCAGTACTTC
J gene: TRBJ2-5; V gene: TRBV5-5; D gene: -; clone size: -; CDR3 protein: CASSFSTGSRETQYF; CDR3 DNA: TGTGCCAGCAGCTTTTCCACCGGGTCCCGGGAGACCCAGTACTTC
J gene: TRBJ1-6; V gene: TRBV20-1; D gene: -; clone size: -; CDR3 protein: CSASAWESSYNSPLHF; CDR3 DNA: TGCAGTGCTAGTGCCTGGGAGAGCTCCTATAATTCACCCCTCCACTTT
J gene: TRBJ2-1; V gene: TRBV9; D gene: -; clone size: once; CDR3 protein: CASSVVSGPYNEQFF; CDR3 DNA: TGTGCCAGCAGCGTAGTAAGCGGTCCCTACAATGAGCAGTTCTTC
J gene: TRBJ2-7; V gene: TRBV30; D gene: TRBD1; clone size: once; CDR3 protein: CAWSASGTGNYEQYF; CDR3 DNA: TGTGCCTGGAGTGCCTCCGGGACAGGGAACTACGAGCAGTACTTC
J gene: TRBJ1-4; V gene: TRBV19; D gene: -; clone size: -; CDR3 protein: CASQPGTGEEKLFF; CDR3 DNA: TGTGCCAGCCAGCCCGGGACGGGAGAGGAAAAACTGTTTTTT
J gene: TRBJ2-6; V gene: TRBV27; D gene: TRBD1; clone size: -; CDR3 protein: CASSLSPGQGARPGANVLTF; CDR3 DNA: TGTGCCAGCAGTTTATCGCCCGGACAGGGGGCGCGTCCTGGGGCCAACGTCCTGACTTTC
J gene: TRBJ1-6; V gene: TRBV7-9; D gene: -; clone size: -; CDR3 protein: CASSDAGDIQSYNSPLHF; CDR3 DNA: TGTGCCAGCAGCGACGCCGGGGACATCCAGTCCTATAATTCACCCCTCCACTTT